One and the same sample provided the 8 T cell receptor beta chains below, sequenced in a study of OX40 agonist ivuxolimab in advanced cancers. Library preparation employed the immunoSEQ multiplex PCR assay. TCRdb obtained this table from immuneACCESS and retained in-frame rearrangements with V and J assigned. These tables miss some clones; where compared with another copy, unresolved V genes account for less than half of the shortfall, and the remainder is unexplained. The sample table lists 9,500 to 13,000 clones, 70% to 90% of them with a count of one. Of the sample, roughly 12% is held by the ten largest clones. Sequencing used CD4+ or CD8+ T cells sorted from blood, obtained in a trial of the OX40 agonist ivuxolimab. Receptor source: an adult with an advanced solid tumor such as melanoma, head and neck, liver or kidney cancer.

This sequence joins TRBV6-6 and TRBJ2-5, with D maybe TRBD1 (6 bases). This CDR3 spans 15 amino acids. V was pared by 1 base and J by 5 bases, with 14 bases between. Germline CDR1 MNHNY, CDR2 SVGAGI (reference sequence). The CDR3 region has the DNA TGTGCCAGCAGTTACTTGCAGGGGTTTGAGGAGACCCAGTACTTC. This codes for CASSYLQGFEETQYF.

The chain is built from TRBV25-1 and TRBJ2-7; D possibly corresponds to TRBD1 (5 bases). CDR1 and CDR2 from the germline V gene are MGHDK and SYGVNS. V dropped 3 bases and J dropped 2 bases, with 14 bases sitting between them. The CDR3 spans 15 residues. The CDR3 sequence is CASSDRRTNPYEQYF. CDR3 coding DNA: TGTGCCAGCAGTGATCGAAGGACAAATCCCTACGAGCAGTACTTC.

The CDR3 region has the DNA TGTGCCAGCAGCTTAGTTGACAGGAACACTGAAGCTTTCTTT. Amino acids: CASSLVDRNTEAFF. This rearrangement joins TRBV7-3 to TRBJ1-1; a possible D gene is TRBD1 (5 bases). The V end was cut by 2 bases, the J end by 1 base, with 8 bases between. Germline V lookup: CDR1 SGHTA, CDR2 FQGTGA. This CDR3 is 14 amino acids long.

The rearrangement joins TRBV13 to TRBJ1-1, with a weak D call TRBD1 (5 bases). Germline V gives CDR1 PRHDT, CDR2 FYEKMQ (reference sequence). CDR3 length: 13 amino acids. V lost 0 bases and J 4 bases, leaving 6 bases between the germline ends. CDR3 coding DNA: TGTGCCAGCAGCTTAGGAAGGGGCACTGAAGCTTTCTTT. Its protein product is CASSLGRGTEAFF. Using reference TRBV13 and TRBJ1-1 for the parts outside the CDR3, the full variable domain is AAGVIQSPRHLIKEKRETATLKCYPIPRHDTVYWYQQGPGQDPQFLISFYEKMQSDKGSIPDRFSAQQFSDYHSELNMSSLELGDSALYFCASSLGRGTEAFFGQGTRLTVV.

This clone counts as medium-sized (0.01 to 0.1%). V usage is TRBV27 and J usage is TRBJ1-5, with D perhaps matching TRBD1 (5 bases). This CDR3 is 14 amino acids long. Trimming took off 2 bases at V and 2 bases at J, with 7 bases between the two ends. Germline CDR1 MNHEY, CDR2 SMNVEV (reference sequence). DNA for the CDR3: TGTGCCAGCAGTTTAGTGGGGGGCAATCAGCCCCAGCATTTT. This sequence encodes CASSLVGGNQPQHF.

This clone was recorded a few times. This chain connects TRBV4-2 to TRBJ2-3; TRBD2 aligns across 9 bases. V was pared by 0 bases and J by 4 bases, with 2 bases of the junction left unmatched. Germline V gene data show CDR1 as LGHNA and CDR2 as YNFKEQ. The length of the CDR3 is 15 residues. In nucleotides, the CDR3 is TGTGCCAGCAGCCAAGATCGCGGGGGGGCAGATACGCAGTATTTT. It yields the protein CASSQDRGGADTQYF.

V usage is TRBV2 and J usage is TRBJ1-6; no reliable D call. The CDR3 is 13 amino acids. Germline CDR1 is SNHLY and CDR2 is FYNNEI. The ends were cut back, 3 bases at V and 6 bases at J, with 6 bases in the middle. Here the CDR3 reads CASSEFLNSPLHF. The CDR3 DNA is TGTGCCAGCAGTGAGTTCCTTAATTCACCCCTCCACTTT.

The CDR3 loop reads CASSRTSLDDYDTQYF. The CDR3 nucleotides read TGTGCCAGCAGCCGGACGAGCCTTGATGACTACGATACGCAGTATTTT. The chain is built from TRBV5-6 and TRBJ2-3; tentative D call: TRBD2 (5 bases). Trimming removed 4 bases from V and 6 bases from J, with 21 bases in between. The CDR3 has 16 amino acids. Germline V gene sequence: CDR1 SGHDT, CDR2 YYEEEE.